This entry lists 12 T cell receptor beta chains sequenced from one sample in a study of blood T cell repertoires in COVID-19 (TCRdb year 2020). Library preparation employed the immunoSEQ multiplex PCR assay. The clones in this table, taken by TCRdb from immuneACCESS, are in-frame only. Not every clone is retained; where verified, under half of the shortfall comes from an unresolved V gene, and the cause of the rest is unknown. For this sample the table gives 250,000 to 300,000 clones, of which 70% to 90% were detected only once. The top ten hold approximately 6.6% of the sample. Sequencing was performed on peripheral blood. The receptors were sampled from a woman aged 25 to 45 who had recovered from COVID-19.

The chain links TRBV7-3 to TRBJ1-1; 8 bases are a match to TRBD1. The CDR3 is made up of 15 amino acids. Per the germline V gene, CDR1 is SGHTA and CDR2 is FQGTGA. V shed 5 bases and J 3 bases; nucleotides not matched to a gene: 8. The CDR3 DNA reads as TGTGCCAGCAGCCTACTCGGACAGGGACACACTGAAGCTTTCTTT. This encodes CASSLLGQGHTEAFF.

The chain is built from TRBV4-1 and TRBJ2-7; 9 nucleotides align to TRBD1. V gave up 5 bases and J gave up 1 base; unmatched junction bases: 9. CDR1 and CDR2 from the germline V gene are MGHRA and YSYEKL. The CDR3 consists of 16 residues. CDR3: CASSASGTGFSYEQYF. CDR3 nucleotide sequence: TGCGCCAGCAGCGCATCCGGGACAGGGTTTTCCTACGAGCAGTACTTC.

This clone was counted ten times or more. The chain links TRBV5-1 to TRBJ2-3; 11 bases fit TRBD2. The CDR3 covers 16 residues. The germline gives CDR1 SGHRS, CDR2 YFSETQ. The V segment lost 6 bases and the J segment 7 bases; nucleotides outside the gene matches: 13. The CDR3 coding sequence is TGCGCCAGCACACCCTTGGGGACTAGCGGTATGCATACGCAGTATTTT. Protein: CASTPLGTSGMHTQYF.

The chain links TRBV4-1 to TRBJ2-3; 10 bases map to TRBD2. CDR3 length: 15 amino acids. V lost 3 bases and J lost 4; bases outside the gene matches: 4. Germline CDR1 reads MGHRA; CDR2 reads YSYEKL. CDR3 protein: CASSQNSGGPDTQYF. Here the CDR3 DNA reads TGCGCCAGCAGCCAGAATAGCGGGGGGCCAGATACGCAGTATTTT.

The rearrangement joins TRBV5-1 to TRBJ2-7; a possible D gene is TRBD1 (5 bases). This CDR3 region has 15 residues. V was cut by 3 bases and J by 2 bases, with 15 bases left in between. Germline V gene sequence: CDR1 SGHRS, CDR2 YFSETQ. The CDR3, as DNA: TGCGCCAGCAGCTCCCTTACAGGTAAACCCTACGAGCAGTACTTC. This gives the protein CASSSLTGKPYEQYF.

The V and J genes are TRBV7-2 and TRBJ2-5; 8 bases match TRBD2. CDR3 length: 16 residues. The germline V gene has CDR1 SGHTA and CDR2 FQGNSA. V was clipped by 4 bases and J by 2 bases; unmatched bases: 9. The DNA for the CDR3 is TGTGCCAGCAGCTCGTCTCGAGGGACTAGGCAAGAGACCCAGTACTTC. Residues: CASSSSRGTRQETQYF.

This clone was seen only a few times. The V gene is TRBV7-9, the J gene TRBJ2-7; maybe TRBD1 (5 bases). CDR1 and CDR2 (germline): SEHNR, FQNEAQ (reference sequence). The germline V and J ends were trimmed by 1 base and 6 bases, with 13 bases remaining between them. The CDR3 contains 14 residues. The CDR3 region is CASSLGGLSGEQYF. CDR3 bases: TGTGCCAGCAGCTTAGGGGGCCTCTCGGGCGAGCAGTACTTC.

This chain connects TRBV11-3 to TRBJ2-7, with 8 bases fitting TRBD1. The CDR3 is 14 residues long. The germline V gene encodes CDR1 SGHNT and CDR2 YENEEA. The ends lost 2 bases at V and 4 bases at J; junction bases unmatched: 4. The CDR3 region is CASSLNQGAYEQYF. The CDR3 DNA is TGTGCCAGCAGCTTAAATCAGGGGGCGTACGAGCAGTACTTC.

The V call is TRBV9, the J call TRBJ1-5, with TRBD1 as a possible D gene (6 bases). Per germline, CDR1 SGDLS and CDR2 YYNGEE. With 4 bases removed from V and 6 bases from J, the gap between germline ends came to 17 bases. This CDR3 spans 15 amino acids. CDR3 protein: CASSPYGQGSQPQHF. CDR3 nucleotide sequence: TGTGCCAGCAGCCCCTACGGCCAGGGGAGTCAGCCCCAGCATTTT.

The chain joins TRBV13 to TRBJ1-3, with a weak D call TRBD1 (5 bases). The CDR3 contains 14 residues. V gave up 4 bases and J gave up 0 bases, with 7 bases separating them. Germline CDR1 and CDR2: PRHDT and FYEKMQ (reference sequence). As DNA, the CDR3 is TGTGCCAGCAGCTCGACAGACTCTGGAAACACCATATATTTT. Translated, it gives CASSSTDSGNTIYF.

The CDR3 is CASSFLGGEETQYF. The CDR3, as DNA: TGTGCCAGCAGCTTTTTGGGAGGGGAAGAGACCCAGTACTTC. The gene calls are TRBV5-4 and TRBJ2-5; TRBD2 matches at 7 bases. The CDR3 is 14 residues long. V shed 2 bases and J 3 bases; nucleotides not matched to a gene: 4. From germline, CDR1 is SGHNT and CDR2 YYREEE (reference sequence).

The chain joins TRBV10-3 to TRBJ1-2, with 8 bases lining up with TRBD1. CDR3 length equals 14 residues. Germline lookup yields CDR1 ENHRY and CDR2 SYGVKD. V was clipped by 4 bases and J by 8 bases; unmatched bases: 9. The CDR3 sequence: CAISADQGAVGYTF. CDR3 DNA sequence: TGTGCCATCAGTGCAGACCAGGGGGCGGTAGGCTACACCTTC.